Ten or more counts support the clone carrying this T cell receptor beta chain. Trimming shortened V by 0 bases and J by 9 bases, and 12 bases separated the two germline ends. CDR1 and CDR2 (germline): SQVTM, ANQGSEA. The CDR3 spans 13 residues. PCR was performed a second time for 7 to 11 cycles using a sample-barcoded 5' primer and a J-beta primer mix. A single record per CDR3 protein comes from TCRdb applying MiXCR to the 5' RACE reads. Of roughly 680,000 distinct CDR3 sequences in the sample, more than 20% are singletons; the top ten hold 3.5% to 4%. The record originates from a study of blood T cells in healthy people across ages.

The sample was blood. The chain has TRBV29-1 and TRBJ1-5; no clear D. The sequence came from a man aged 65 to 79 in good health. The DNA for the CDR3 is TGCAGCGTTGAAGAGGGCCAGTTTCCGCCCCAGCATTTT. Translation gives CSVEEGQFPPQHF.